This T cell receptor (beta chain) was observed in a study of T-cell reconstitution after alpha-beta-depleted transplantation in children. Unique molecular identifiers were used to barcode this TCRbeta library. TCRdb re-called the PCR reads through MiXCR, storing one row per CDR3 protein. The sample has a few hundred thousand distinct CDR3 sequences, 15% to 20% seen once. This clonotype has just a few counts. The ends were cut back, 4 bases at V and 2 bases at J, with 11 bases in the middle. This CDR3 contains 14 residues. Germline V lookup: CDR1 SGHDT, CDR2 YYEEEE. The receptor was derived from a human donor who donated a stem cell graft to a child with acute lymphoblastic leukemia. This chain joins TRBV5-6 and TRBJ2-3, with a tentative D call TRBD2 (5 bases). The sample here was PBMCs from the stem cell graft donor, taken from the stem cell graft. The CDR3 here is CASSPDLTTDTQYF. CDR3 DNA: TGTGCCAGCAGCCCGGACTTAACCACAGATACGCAGTATTTT.